This entry lists 26 T cell receptor beta chains sequenced from one sample in a study of OX40 agonist ivuxolimab in advanced cancers. Libraries were prepared through the immunoSEQ multiplex PCR assay. Not all clones reach the TCRdb copy of this immuneACCESS table, which keeps in-frame sequences only. Checked studies attribute under half of the gap to unresolved V genes and leave the rest unexplained. In all, the sample holds about 68,000 clones, and over 80% of those were seen once. The ten largest clones capture about 0.33% of the sample. The sequences come from CD4+ or CD8+ T cells sorted from blood, collected in a trial of the OX40 agonist ivuxolimab. These receptors were collected from an adult with an advanced solid tumor such as melanoma, head and neck, liver or kidney cancer.

The chain has TRBV18 and TRBJ2-4, with a tentative D call TRBD2 (6 bases). V lost 2 bases to trimming and J lost 4 bases, with 12 bases between them. Germline V gives CDR1 KGHSH, CDR2 LQKENI. The CDR3 loop spans 15 amino acids. The CDR3 loop reads CASSPSEGTKNIQYF. The CDR3 coding sequence is TGTGCCAGCTCACCATCGGAGGGTACTAAAAACATTCAGTACTTC.

V usage is TRBV7-8 and J usage is TRBJ2-5; TRBD2 matches at 7 bases. The J call could be wrong; TRBJ2-7 is a better fit for the DNA end. The CDR3 runs 15 residues. Germline assignment: CDR1 SGHVS and CDR2 FQNEAQ. The CDR3 reads CASSLGQGGVYEQYF. CDR3 DNA sequence: TGTGCCAGCAGCTTAGGCCAGGGAGGGGTCTACGAGCAGTACTTC.

The chain links TRBV7-9 to TRBJ2-7, with D unresolved. The CDR3 has 18 amino acids. Germline lookup yields CDR1 SEHNR and CDR2 FQNEAQ (reference sequence). Deletions cut 3 bases from V and 0 bases from J, with 21 bases between. The CDR3 here is CASSLLGLTRLSSYEQYF. The CDR3 DNA follows: TGTGCCAGCAGCTTGTTGGGCCTAACGCGGCTTAGCTCCTACGAGCAGTACTTC.

CDR3: CASSDGGSSGYEQYF. The CDR3 nucleotides are TGCGCCAGCAGTGACGGCGGGAGCTCAGGCTACGAGCAGTACTTC. The rearrangement links TRBV10-1 to TRBJ2-7; 7 bases are shared with TRBD2. Looked up from germline, CDR1 is WNHNN and CDR2 is SYGVQD (reference sequence). Trimming removed 3 bases from V and 3 bases from J; junction bases left unmatched: 8. The CDR3 runs 15 residues.

This clone was detected once. CDR3 nucleotide sequence: TGTGCCAGCAGCACCGGAGCGGGGAAACCCAAACTGAACAATGAGCAGTTCTTC. This encodes CASSTGAGKPKLNNEQFF. The rearrangement links TRBV5-4 to TRBJ2-1; 7 bases agree with TRBD2. Trimming cost V 4 bases and J 5 bases; bases outside gene matches: 18. The germline gives CDR1 SGHNT, CDR2 YYREEE (reference sequence). This CDR3 has 18 residues. The full variable domain, rest sourced from reference TRBV5-4 and TRBJ2-1, is ETGVTQSPTHLIKTRGQQVTLRCSSQSGHNTVSWYQQALGQGPQFIFQYYREEENGRGNFPPRFSGLQFPNYSSELNVNALELDDSALYLCASSTGAGKPKLNNEQFFGPGTRLTVL.

A note on this clone: Its ends do not fully match the called genes, so a read error is possible. This sample also contains other DNA sequences that code for the same CDR3. V is TRBV7-7 and J is TRBJ2-1, with TRBD2 matching 11 bases. Germline V gene data show CDR1 as SSHAT and CDR2 as FNYEAQ (reference sequence). CDR3 length: 15 residues. CDR3 protein: CASSLGLAGNNEQFF. The CDR3 bases are TGTGCTAGCAGCCTAGGACTAGCGGGTAACAATGAGCAGTTCTTC.

The CDR3 DNA follows: TGTGCCAGTAGTGCCGGGACTCCTCCTTTGGATGAGCAGTTCTTC. This gives the protein CASSAGTPPLDEQFF. This sequence joins TRBV19 and TRBJ2-1; TRBD2 is a possible D gene (6 bases). CDR3 length equals 15 residues. Trimming took off 5 bases at V and 8 bases at J, with 19 bases between the two ends. Germline V gene sequence: CDR1 LNHDA, CDR2 SQIVND (reference sequence).

The genes are TRBV7-3 and TRBJ1-2, with 8 bases identical to TRBD1. CDR1 and CDR2 from the germline V gene are SGHTA and FQGTGA. The V segment lost 2 bases and the J segment 7 bases; nucleotides outside the gene matches: 9. The CDR3 runs to 15 residues. For the CDR3, the DNA is TGTGCCAGCAGCTTAGATTTCGGACAGGGCGCTGGCTACACCTTC. This codes for CASSLDFGQGAGYTF.

V is TRBV5-1 and J is TRBJ2-2; possible D gene TRBD2, 5 bases. This CDR3 has 15 amino acids. The germline gives CDR1 SGHRS, CDR2 YFSETQ. Trimming removed 7 bases at V and 0 bases at J, with 13 bases between. The CDR3 coding sequence is TGCGCCAGCTACAAAGGAGGAGCGAACACCGGGGAGCTGTTTTTT. This codes for CASYKGGANTGELFF. Using reference TRBV5-1 and TRBJ2-2 for the parts outside the CDR3, the full variable domain is KAGVTQTPRYLIKTRGQQVTLSCSPISGHRSVSWYQQTPGQGLQFLFEYFSETQRNKGNFPGRFSGRQFSNSRSEMNVSTLELGDSALYLCASYKGGANTGELFFGEGSRLTVL.

The chain links TRBV7-9 to TRBJ1-1; TRBD1 agrees at 8 bases. The trim removed 5 bases at V and 0 bases at J, leaving 5 bases unmatched. The V gene's germline CDR1 is SEHNR and CDR2 FQNEAQ (reference sequence). There are 15 residues in the CDR3. As DNA, the CDR3 is TGTGCCAGCAGCAAAGGGACAGGATTGAACACTGAAGCTTTCTTT. It is translated as CASSKGTGLNTEAFF.

This chain links TRBV6-1 with TRBJ2-5; 13 positions agree with TRBD2. Germline V gene sequence: CDR1 MNHNS, CDR2 SASEGT. The trim removed 7 bases at V and 4 bases at J, leaving 3 bases unmatched. The CDR3 contains 14 residues. The CDR3 protein is CASTLAGGPETQYF. DNA for the CDR3: TGTGCCAGCACACTAGCGGGAGGGCCAGAGACCCAGTACTTC.

Here the CDR3 reads CASSVGGAEYGYTF. CDR3 in DNA: TGTGCCAGCTCCGTTGGGGGGGCTGAATATGGCTACACCTTC. This chain connects TRBV18 to TRBJ1-2; D perhaps matches TRBD1 (6 bases). The V end lost 6 bases, the J end lost 5 bases, and 16 bases lay between the germline ends. From germline, CDR1 is KGHSH and CDR2 LQKENI. The CDR3 consists of 14 residues.

The chain is built from TRBV19 and TRBJ2-7, with TRBD2 identical over 14 bases. V lost 5 bases and J lost 3; bases outside the gene matches: 3. CDR3 length: 15 residues. Per germline, CDR1 LNHDA and CDR2 SQIVND (reference sequence). CDR3 protein: CASSLGTSGSYEQYF. The CDR3 DNA is TGTGCCAGTAGTCTAGGGACTAGCGGGAGCTACGAGCAGTACTTC.

This chain links TRBV6-1 with TRBJ2-7, with TRBD2 matching over 9 bases. After removal of 1 base from V and 4 bases from J, the junction contained 11 bases not matched to a gene. This CDR3 contains 17 residues. CDR1 is MNHNS and CDR2 is SASEGT in the germline V gene. CDR3 region: CASSEGGLAGRSYEQYF. The CDR3 DNA reads TGTGCCAGCAGTGAAGGCGGGCTAGCGGGACGATCTTACGAGCAGTACTTC.

The rearrangement links TRBV5-1 to TRBJ1-4, with 10 nucleotides matching TRBD1. CDR3 length: 16 residues. Losses at the gene ends were 4 bases for V and 1 base for J; bases not matched to a gene: 4. Per the germline V gene, CDR1 is SGHRS and CDR2 is YFSETQ. The CDR3 coding sequence is TGCGCCAGCAGCATCGGACAGGGGGTAACTAATGAAAAACTGTTTTTT. Translating gives CASSIGQGVTNEKLFF.

The rearrangement uses TRBV29-1 and TRBJ2-3, with TRBD2 matching 16 bases. Germline V gives CDR1 SQVTM, CDR2 ANQGSEA. The CDR3 has 16 residues. V shed 7 bases, J shed 4 bases, and the junction held 8 bases outside the gene matches. In nucleotides, the CDR3 is TGCAGCGCTGGGGCCGGGACTAGCGGGAGGGCAGATACGCAGTATTTT. Translated: CSAGAGTSGRADTQYF.

The chain couples TRBV19 to TRBJ1-6, with D uncertain. V gave up 1 base and J gave up 10 bases, with 5 bases separating them. CDR1 and CDR2 from the germline V gene are LNHDA and SQIVND (reference sequence). The CDR3 runs 12 residues. The CDR3 DNA follows: TGTGCCAGTAGTATAGTCCGCTCACCCCTCCACTTT. Translating it yields CASSIVRSPLHF.

This clone has just a few counts. V and J are TRBV6-1 and TRBJ2-7; D uncertain. Trimming cost V 7 bases and J 1 base, with 11 bases left between them. This CDR3 has 13 amino acids. Per germline, CDR1 MNHNS and CDR2 SASEGT. The CDR3 region is CASTRSGSYEQYF. The CDR3 DNA is TGTGCCAGCACGCGGAGTGGTTCCTACGAGCAGTACTTC.

The rearrangement joins TRBV29-1 to TRBJ1-3, with 7 positions matching TRBD1. CDR1 and CDR2 from the germline V gene are SQVTM and ANQGSEA. V lost 7 bases to trimming and J lost 4 bases; unmatched junction nucleotides: 7. This CDR3 contains 13 residues. The CDR3 region has the DNA TGCAGCGCGGGGGGGACAGACGGAAACACCATATATTTT. The encoded protein is CSAGGTDGNTIYF.

The chain couples TRBV19 to TRBJ2-7, with TRBD2 matching 11 bases. The CDR3 is 16 amino acids. Trimming removed 4 bases from V and 6 bases from J; junction bases left unmatched: 11. The V gene's germline CDR1 is LNHDA and CDR2 SQIVND (reference sequence). The DNA for the CDR3 is TGTGCCAGTAGTAGACGAGTGAGTAGCGGGAGGGTCGAGCAGTACTTC. As protein: CASSRRVSSGRVEQYF.

The V and J genes are TRBV27 and TRBJ2-2; TRBD2 matches 12 bases. Germline trimming cut 2 bases from V and 0 bases from J; bases unmatched to any gene: 7. This CDR3 has 19 residues. Germline V gives CDR1 MNHEY, CDR2 SMNVEV (reference sequence). The CDR3 DNA reads as TGTGCCAGCAGTTTAATTGGACTAGCGGGGAGGACGAACACCGGGGAGCTGTTTTTT. It encodes CASSLIGLAGRTNTGELFF.

This chain connects TRBV9 to TRBJ2-7, with 8 bases matching TRBD1. This CDR3 spans 15 amino acids. V gave up 3 bases and J gave up 2 bases; unmatched junction bases: 7. The germline gives CDR1 SGDLS, CDR2 YYNGEE. The CDR3 coding sequence is TGTGCCAGCAGCGCAACAGGGGGTCTCGCCTACGAGCAGTACTTC. It encodes CASSATGGLAYEQYF.

The chain joins TRBV5-8 to TRBJ1-5; 7 bases map to TRBD1. This CDR3 is built from 15 residues. V lost 4 bases to trimming and J lost 0 bases; unmatched junction nucleotides: 4. CDR1 SGHTS and CDR2 YDEGEE come from the germline V gene. The CDR3 sequence: CASSPGQYSNQPQHF. DNA for the CDR3: TGTGCCAGCAGCCCGGGACAGTATAGCAATCAGCCCCAGCATTTT.

The rearrangement links TRBV5-5 to TRBJ2-2; the match to TRBD2 covers 10 bases. J gave up 6 bases and V 3 bases, and 11 bases lay outside the gene matches. Germline CDR1 is SGHKS and CDR2 is YYEKEE (reference sequence). The CDR3 length is 17 residues. The CDR3 DNA is TGTGCCAGCAGCTCGATCACTAGCGGGACCACAGCCGGGGAGCTGTTTTTT. This sequence encodes CASSSITSGTTAGELFF.

V and J are TRBV4-2 and TRBJ2-1, with TRBD2 identical over 10 bases. Germline-derived CDR1 and CDR2 are LGHNA and YNFKEQ. The CDR3 loop spans 15 amino acids. V shed 1 base and J 6 bases; nucleotides not matched to a gene: 3. The DNA for the CDR3 is TGTGCCAGCAGCCAAGGGAGACTAGCGGGCAATGAGCAGTTCTTC. As protein: CASSQGRLAGNEQFF.

The V and J genes are TRBV28 and TRBJ1-1; unclear D gene. The CDR3 contains 16 residues. The V gene lost 3 bases and the J gene lost 0 bases, with 14 bases spanning the gap. Germline V CDR1 and CDR2: MDHEN, SYDVKM. CDR3 DNA sequence: TGTGCCAGCAGTTTCGTGTCAAGTCATATGAACACTGAAGCTTTCTTT. It encodes CASSFVSSHMNTEAFF.